These T cell receptor beta chains were read from a single sample in a study of T cell changes during pregnancy in multiple sclerosis. The data were produced by immunoSEQ multiplex PCR, yet TCRdb's version contains in-frame clones alone and is incomplete. This table has around 70,000 clones, around 94% appearing once. The sequences come from peripheral blood, collected before pregnancy. Receptors were obtained from a female donor with multiple sclerosis, enrolled in a pregnancy study. The conserved cysteine and the conserved F or W are not part of the CDR3 here. The D gene is left open where the match is weak.

j_call d_call v_call cdr3_aa
TRBJ2-7 - TRBV7-2 ASSLEFAGRYEQY
TRBJ2-7 TRBD1 TRBV7-9 ASSSTGGEQY
TRBJ2-1 TRBD1 TRBV7-3 ASSSGQGYLGNEQF
TRBJ2-4 - TRBV4-2 ASSQTDGVQY
TRBJ2-7 - TRBV9 ASSPHPQDMYEQY
TRBJ2-1 TRBD2 TRBV5-1 ASSFLAGTYNEQF
TRBJ2-1 - TRBV4-3 ASSPGGTRYNEQF
TRBJ1-6 TRBD1 TRBV30 AWSLGFRQGGSPLH
TRBJ1-1 TRBD1 TRBV19 ASSIGTGNEAF
TRBJ2-4 TRBD1 TRBV29-1 SAGDSEKNIQY
TRBJ1-4 TRBD1 TRBV7-9 ASSRGRGQGPSGGEKLF
TRBJ2-7 TRBD1 TRBV27 ASSIRDRGPYEQY
TRBJ2-2 TRBD1 TRBV11-3 ASSSGQGNTGELF
TRBJ2-1 TRBD2 TRBV27 ASTGLAGGPGYEQF
TRBJ2-7 TRBD2 TRBV6-1 ASSVGGSSYEQY
TRBJ1-4 - TRBV4-3 ASSQAPFLEAINEKLF
TRBJ2-6 TRBD1 TRBV7-9 ASSGQGASGANVLT
TRBJ2-2 - TRBV6-5 ASSSNRVPNTGELF
TRBJ2-2 - TRBV11-2 ASSFRSPGTGELF
TRBJ1-2 - TRBV28 ASSVQGSYGYT
TRBJ2-3 - TRBV28 ASSFPTGRTDTQY
TRBJ2-2 - TRBV6-6 ASGTGEAGELF
TRBJ2-1 - TRBV25-1 ASSDPFRVSYNEQF
TRBJ1-2 TRBD1 TRBV2 ASRGTGGSGGGYT
TRBJ1-4 TRBD1 TRBV9 ASSASGTEGEKLF
TRBJ2-5 TRBD2 TRBV10-1 ASSLARTSGIILETQY